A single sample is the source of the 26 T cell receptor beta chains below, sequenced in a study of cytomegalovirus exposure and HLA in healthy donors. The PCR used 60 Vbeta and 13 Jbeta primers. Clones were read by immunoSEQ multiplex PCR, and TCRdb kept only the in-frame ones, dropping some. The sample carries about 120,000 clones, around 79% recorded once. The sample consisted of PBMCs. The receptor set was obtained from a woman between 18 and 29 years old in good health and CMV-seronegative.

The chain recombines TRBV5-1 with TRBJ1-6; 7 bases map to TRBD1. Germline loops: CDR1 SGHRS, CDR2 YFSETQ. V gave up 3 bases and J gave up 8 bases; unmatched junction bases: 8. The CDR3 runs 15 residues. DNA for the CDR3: TGCGCCAGCAGCTGGACCTCAGGGGGTGATTCACCCCTCCACTTT. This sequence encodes CASSWTSGGDSPLHF.

For the CDR3, the DNA is TGTGCCAGCAGTGAGGGACTAGCGTTCAACGAGCAGTACTTC. Translation gives CASSEGLAFNEQYF. The chain has TRBV2 and TRBJ2-7; TRBD2 agrees at 10 bases. This CDR3 is built from 14 residues. Germline lookup yields CDR1 SNHLY and CDR2 FYNNEI. V shed 3 bases, J shed 5 bases, and the junction held 4 bases outside the gene matches.

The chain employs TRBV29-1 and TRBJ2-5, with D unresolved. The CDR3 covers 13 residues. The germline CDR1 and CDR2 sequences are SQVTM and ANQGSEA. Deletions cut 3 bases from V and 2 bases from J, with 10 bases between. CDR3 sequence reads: CSVETSEQETQYF. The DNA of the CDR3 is TGCAGCGTTGAGACTTCCGAACAAGAGACCCAGTACTTC.

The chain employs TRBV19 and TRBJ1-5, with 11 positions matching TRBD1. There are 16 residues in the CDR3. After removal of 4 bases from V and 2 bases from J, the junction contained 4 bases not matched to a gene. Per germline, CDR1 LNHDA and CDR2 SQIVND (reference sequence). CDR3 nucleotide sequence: TGTGCCAGTAGTACAGGACAGGGGGCAGGCAATCAGCCCCAGCATTTT. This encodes CASSTGQGAGNQPQHF.

The CDR3 DNA follows: TGTGCCAGCAGCTCGGGACAGGGGGTGACGGGAAAACTGTTTTTT. It specifies CASSSGQGVTGKLFF. This chain links TRBV7-2 with TRBJ1-4; 11 bases are shared with TRBD1. CDR1 SGHTA and CDR2 FQGNSA come from the germline V gene. This CDR3 has 15 amino acids. The V segment lost 4 bases and the J segment 10 bases; nucleotides outside the gene matches: 8.

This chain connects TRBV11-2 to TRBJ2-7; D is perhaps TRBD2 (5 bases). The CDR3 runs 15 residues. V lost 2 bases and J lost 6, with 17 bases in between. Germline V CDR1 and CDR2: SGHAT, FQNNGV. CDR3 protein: CASSLWSGSEAEQYF. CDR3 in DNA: TGTGCCAGCAGCTTATGGAGTGGTAGCGAGGCCGAGCAGTACTTC.

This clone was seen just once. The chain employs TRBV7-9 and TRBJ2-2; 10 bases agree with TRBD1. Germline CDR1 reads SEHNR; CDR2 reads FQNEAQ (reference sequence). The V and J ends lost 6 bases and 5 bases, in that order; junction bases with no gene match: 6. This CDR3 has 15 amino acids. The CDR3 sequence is CASRQDRGLTGELFF. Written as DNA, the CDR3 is TGTGCCAGCAGACAGGACAGGGGGTTAACCGGGGAGCTGTTTTTT. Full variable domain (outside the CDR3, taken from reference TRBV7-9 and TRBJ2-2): DTGVSQNPRHKITKRGQNVTFRCDPISEHNRLYWYRQTLGQGPEFLTYFQNEAQLEKSRLLSDRFSAERPKGSFSTLEIQRTEQGDSAMYLCASRQDRGLTGELFFGEGSRLTVL.

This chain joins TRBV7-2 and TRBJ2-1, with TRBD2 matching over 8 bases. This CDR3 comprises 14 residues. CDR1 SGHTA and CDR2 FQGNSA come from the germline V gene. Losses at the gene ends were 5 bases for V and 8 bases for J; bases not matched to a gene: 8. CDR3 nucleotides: TGTGCCAGCAGCCATAATCGGGGGGGGGATGAGCAGTTCTTC. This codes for CASSHNRGGDEQFF.

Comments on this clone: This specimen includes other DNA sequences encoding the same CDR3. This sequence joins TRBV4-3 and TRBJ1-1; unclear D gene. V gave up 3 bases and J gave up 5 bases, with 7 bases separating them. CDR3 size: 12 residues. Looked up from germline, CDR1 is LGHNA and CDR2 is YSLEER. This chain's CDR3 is CASSHRGTEAFF. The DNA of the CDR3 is TGCGCCAGCAGCCACCGAGGGACTGAAGCTTTCTTT.

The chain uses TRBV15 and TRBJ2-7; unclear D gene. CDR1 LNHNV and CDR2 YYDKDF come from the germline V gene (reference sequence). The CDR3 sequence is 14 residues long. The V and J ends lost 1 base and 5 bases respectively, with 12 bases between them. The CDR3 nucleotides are TGTGCCACCAGCAGAGGAACAATACGGGACGAGCAGTACTTC. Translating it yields CATSRGTIRDEQYF.

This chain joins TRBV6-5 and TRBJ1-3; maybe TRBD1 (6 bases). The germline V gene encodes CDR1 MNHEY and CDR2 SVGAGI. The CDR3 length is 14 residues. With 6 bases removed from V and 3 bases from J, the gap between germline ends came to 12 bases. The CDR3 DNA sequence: TGTGCCAGCAGGGCACAGGGTTTTGGAAACACCATATATTTT. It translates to CASRAQGFGNTIYF.

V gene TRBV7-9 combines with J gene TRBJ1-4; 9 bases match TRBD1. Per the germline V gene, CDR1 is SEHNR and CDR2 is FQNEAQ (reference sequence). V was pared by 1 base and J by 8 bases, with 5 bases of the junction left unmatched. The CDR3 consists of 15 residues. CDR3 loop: CASSLDGTGREKLFF. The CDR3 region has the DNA TGTGCCAGCAGCTTAGATGGGACAGGGCGAGAAAAACTGTTTTTT.

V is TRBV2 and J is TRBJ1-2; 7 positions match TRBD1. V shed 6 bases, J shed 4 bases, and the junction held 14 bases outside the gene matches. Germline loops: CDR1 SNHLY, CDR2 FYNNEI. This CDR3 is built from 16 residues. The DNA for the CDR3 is TGTGCCAGCAGCGAGGAGGGGGCAGGCGAACGCTATGGCTACACCTTC. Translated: CASSEEGAGERYGYTF.

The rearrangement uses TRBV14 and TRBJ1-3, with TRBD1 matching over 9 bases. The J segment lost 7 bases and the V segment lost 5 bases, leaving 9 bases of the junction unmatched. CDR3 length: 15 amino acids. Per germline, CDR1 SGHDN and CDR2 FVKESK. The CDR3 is CASSSNPGQGNTIYF. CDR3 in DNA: TGTGCCAGCAGCTCAAATCCTGGACAGGGGAACACCATATATTTT.

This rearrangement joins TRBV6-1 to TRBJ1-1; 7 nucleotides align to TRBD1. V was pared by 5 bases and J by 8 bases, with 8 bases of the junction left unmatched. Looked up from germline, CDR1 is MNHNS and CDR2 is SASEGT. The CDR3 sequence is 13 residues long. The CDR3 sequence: CASSTRDRLEAFF. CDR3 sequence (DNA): TGTGCCAGCAGTACGCGGGACAGACTAGAAGCTTTCTTT.

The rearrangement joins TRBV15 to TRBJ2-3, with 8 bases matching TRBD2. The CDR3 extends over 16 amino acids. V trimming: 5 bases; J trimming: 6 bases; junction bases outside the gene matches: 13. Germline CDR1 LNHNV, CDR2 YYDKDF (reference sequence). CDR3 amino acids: CATSPREGLDTDTQYF. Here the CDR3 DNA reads TGTGCCACCAGCCCCCGAGAGGGACTAGATACCGATACGCAGTATTTT.

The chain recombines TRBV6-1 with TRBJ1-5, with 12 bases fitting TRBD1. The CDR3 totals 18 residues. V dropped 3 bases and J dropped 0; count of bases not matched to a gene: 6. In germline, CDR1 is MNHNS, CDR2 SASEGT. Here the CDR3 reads CASSEGTGGAYSNQPQHF. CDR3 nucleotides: TGTGCCAGCAGTGAGGGGACAGGGGGCGCATATAGCAATCAGCCCCAGCATTTT.

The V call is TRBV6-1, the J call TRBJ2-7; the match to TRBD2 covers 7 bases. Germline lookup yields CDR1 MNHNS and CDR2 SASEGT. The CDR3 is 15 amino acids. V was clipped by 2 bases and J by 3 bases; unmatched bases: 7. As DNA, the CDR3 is TGTGCCAGCAGTGAAAAGGGCGGGAGCGGCTACGAGCAGTACTTC. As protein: CASSEKGGSGYEQYF.

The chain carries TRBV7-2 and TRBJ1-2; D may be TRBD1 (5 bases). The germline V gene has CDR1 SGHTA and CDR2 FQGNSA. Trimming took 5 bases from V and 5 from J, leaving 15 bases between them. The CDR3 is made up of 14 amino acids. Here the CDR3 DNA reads TGTGCCAGCAGCACATATCCCCCAGGGTATGGCTACACCTTC. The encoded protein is CASSTYPPGYGYTF. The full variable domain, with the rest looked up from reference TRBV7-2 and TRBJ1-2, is GAGVSQSPSNKVTEKGKDVELRCDPISGHTALYWYRQSLGQGLEFLIYFQGNSAPDKSGLPSDRFSAERTGGSVSTLTIQRTQQEDSAVYLCASSTYPPGYGYTFGSGTRLTVV.

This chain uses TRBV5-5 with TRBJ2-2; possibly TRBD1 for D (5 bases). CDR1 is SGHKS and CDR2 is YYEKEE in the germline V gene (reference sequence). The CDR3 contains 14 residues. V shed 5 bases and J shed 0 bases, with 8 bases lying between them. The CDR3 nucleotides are TGTGCCAGCAGGCCAGGGACGAACACCGGGGAGCTGTTTTTT. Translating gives CASRPGTNTGELFF. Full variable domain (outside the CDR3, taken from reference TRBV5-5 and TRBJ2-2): DAGVTQSPTHLIKTRGQQVTLRCSPISGHKSVSWYQQVLGQGPQFIFQYYEKEERGRGNFPDRFSARQFPNYSSELNVNALLLGDSALYLCASRPGTNTGELFFGEGSRLTVL.

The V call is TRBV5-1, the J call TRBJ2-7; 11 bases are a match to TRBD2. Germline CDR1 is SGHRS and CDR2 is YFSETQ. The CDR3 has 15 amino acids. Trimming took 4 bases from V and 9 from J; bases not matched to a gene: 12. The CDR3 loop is CASSGTSGSIVGQYF. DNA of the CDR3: TGCGCCAGCAGCGGAACTAGCGGGAGTATTGTGGGGCAGTACTTC.

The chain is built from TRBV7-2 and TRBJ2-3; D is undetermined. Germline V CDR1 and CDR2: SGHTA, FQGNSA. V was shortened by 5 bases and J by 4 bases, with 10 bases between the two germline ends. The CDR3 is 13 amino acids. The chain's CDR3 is CASSLNLADTQYF. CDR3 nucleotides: TGTGCCAGCAGCCTAAACTTGGCAGATACGCAGTATTTT.

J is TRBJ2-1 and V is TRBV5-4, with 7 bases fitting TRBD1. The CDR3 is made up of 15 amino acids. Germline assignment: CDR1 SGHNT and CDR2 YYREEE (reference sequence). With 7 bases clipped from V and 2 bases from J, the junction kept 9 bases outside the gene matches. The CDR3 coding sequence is TGTGCCAGCCGCGAGGGGGCAAGGACCTACAATGAGCAGTTCTTC. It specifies CASREGARTYNEQFF.

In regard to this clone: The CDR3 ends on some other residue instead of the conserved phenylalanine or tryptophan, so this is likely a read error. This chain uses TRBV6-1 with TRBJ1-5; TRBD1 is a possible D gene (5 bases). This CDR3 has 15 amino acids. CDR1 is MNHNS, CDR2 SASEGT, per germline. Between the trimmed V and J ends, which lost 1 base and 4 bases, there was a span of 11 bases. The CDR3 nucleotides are TGTGCCAGCAGTGAAGTCTCCGGGGGGAATCAGCCCCAGCATCTT. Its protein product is CASSEVSGGNQPQHL.

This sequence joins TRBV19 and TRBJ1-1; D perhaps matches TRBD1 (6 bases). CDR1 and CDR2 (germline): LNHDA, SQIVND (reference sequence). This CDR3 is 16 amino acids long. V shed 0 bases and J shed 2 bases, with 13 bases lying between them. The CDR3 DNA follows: TGTGCCAGTAGTATAGATGGAGACAGGATAAACACTGAAGCTTTCTTT. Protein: CASSIDGDRINTEAFF.

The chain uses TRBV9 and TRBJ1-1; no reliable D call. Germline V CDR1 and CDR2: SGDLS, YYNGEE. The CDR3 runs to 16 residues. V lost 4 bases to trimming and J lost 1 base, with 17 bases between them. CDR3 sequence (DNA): TGTGCCAGCAGCCCGGGAGGGTTTCAGGAGAACACTGAAGCTTTCTTT. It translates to CASSPGGFQENTEAFF.